This TCR beta chain was sequenced during a study of shared clonotypes between healthy human individuals. Study-level information: A donor's plate count was three for CD4 naive and three for CD4 memory; CD8 naive had two and CD8 memory one.

Researchers ran the assay at a deep level. Each PCR replicate from the sorted subsets contained around 0.2 ug DNA, which is 25,000 to 30,000 T cell genomes. The table came from immunoSEQ multiplex PCR; TCRdb's copy has only in-frame clones and leaves some out. The sample yields 630,000 or so clones, about 98% seen once. CDR3 length: 13 residues. Germline V CDR1 and CDR2: MGHRA, YSYEKL. Losses at the gene ends were 2 bases for V and 3 bases for J; bases not matched to a gene: 1. Terminally differentiated effector memory CD45RA+ cells were left out of the naive CD8 fraction, which was CD45RO-negative and positively selected for CCR7. Study-wide results and caveats: The rarefaction results pointed to incomplete sorted-subset sequencing despite large depth.

A note on this clone: Its specificity is not known.

The source is a man aged 25-40 years in good health. The sequenced sample was naive CD8+ T cells sorted from blood. This chain connects TRBV4-1 to TRBJ2-7; 7 nucleotides align to TRBD1. As DNA, the CDR3 is TGCGCCAGCAGCCAAAGACAGGGCTACGAGCAGTACTTC. As protein: CASSQRQGYEQYF.